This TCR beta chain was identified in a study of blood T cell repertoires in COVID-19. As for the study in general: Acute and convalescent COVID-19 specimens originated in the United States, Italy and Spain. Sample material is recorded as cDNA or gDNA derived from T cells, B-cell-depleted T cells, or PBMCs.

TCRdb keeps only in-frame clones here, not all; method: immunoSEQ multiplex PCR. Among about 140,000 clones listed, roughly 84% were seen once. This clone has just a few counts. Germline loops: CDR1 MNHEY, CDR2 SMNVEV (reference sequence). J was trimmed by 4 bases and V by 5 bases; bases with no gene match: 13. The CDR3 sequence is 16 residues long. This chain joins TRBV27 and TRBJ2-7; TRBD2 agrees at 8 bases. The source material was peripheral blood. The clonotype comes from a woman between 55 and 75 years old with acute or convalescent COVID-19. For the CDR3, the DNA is TGTGCCAGCAGTCCTCTGGGGAGCGGGGGACGGTACGAGCAGTACTTC. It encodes CASSPLGSGGRYEQYF.